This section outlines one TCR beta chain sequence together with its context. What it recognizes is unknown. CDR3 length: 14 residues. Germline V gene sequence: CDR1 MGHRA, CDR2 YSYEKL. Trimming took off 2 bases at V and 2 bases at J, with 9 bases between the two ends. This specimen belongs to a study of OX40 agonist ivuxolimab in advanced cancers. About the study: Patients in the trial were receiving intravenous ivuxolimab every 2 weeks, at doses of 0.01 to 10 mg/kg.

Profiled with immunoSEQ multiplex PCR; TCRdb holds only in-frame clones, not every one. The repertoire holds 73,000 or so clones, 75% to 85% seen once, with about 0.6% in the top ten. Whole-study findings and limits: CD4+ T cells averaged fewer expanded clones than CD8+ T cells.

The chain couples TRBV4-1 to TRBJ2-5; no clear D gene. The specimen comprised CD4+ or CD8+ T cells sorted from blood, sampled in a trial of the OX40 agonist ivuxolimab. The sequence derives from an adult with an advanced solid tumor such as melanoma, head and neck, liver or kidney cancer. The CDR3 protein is CASSQKALQETQYF. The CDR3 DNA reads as TGCGCCAGCAGCCAAAAGGCCCTTCAAGAGACCCAGTACTTC.